This record concerns one T cell receptor beta chain sequence. This clone was counted only a few times. The antigen this receptor binds is unknown. Base qualities are not recorded, but no much larger clone differs from it by a single base. The entry originates in a study of graft-versus-host responses after intestinal transplantation (dated by TCRdb to the early 2020s). As for the study more broadly: The transplants that recipients received were multivisceral, liver-intestinal, or isolated intestinal. Rather than going through the commercial service, samples from three later patients were sequenced in-house on an Illumina MiSeq and processed with MiXCR. Alloreactive clones were identified by sequencing pre-transplant mixed lymphocyte reaction products and comparing these products with unstimulated pre-transplant donor and recipient T cells. The cohort enrolled about two dozen intestinal transplant recipients including one retransplant, and a few patients lacking pretransplant specimens were excluded. Graft-versus-host and host-versus-graft alloreactive T cell clones were tracked in the graft, circulation and bone marrow after intestinal transplantation using bulk TCR-beta CDR3 sequencing. All recipients received anti-thymocyte globulin induction followed by maintenance tacrolimus and steroids for approximately 3 years. Donor T cell macrochimerism was defined as a peak of at least 4% donor T cells among recipient peripheral blood mononuclear cells.

Study-level results and caveats: Early after transplant, peak levels of circulating GvH clones were found to be associated with declines in HvG clones. GvH clones were detected in recipient bone marrow, and some appeared earlier in ileal mucosa or blood, consistent with an intestinal mucosal origin. In the allografts of patients with donor T cell macrochimerism, GvH to HvG T cell clonal ratios were high. The conclusions were limited by the relatively low number and heterogeneity of the intestinal transplant patients.

The time point label, read with the paper, signifies: cells obtained before transplantation from donor or recipient. CD3+CD4+ and CD3+CD8+ populations were FACS-sorted from unstimulated pre-transplant donor and recipient cells taken from spleen or lymph nodes. V and J are truncated by 4 bases and 6 bases respectively, leaving an intervening sequence of 7 bases. Reading from cysteine to phenylalanine, the CDR3 counts 13 amino acids. Only the CDR3 part of the read is kept: 39 bases, read in frame from the first base. CDR1 MNHEY and CDR2 SMNVEV are derived from the germline V gene (reference sequence). The library was obtained by the immunoSEQ multiplex PCR assay. For most patients, genomic DNA was isolated using the Qiagen DNeasy Blood and Tissue Kit and was shipped frozen to Adaptive Biotechnologies for TCR sequencing. Adaptive Biotechnologies carried out high-throughput TCR-beta CDR3 sequencing of genomic DNA for most patients. Regarding the original processing steps: Adaptive's ImmunoSEQ software supplied the TCR sequencing data for under 20 patients, while MiXCR and VDJtools were used to process a few other patients. To correct CD4 versus CD8 sorting errors, sequences present in both subsets at a frequency ratio below 5:1 were removed. CDR3 nucleotide sequences shared by donor and recipient were removed because the origin of these sequences could not be assigned. Alloreactive clones required at least 2-fold expansion over unstimulated cells and minimum CFSE-low frequency of 0.002% (template counts) or 0.001% (read counts). Mappable clones were those detected in sequenced pre-transplant spleen, lymph node, or MLR CFSE-low populations of the donor or recipient. Cumulative frequency of alloreactive clones was calculated as a percentage of all sequences weighted by copy number. TCRdb carries this immuneACCESS record with in-frame sequences only. Its versions omit some clonotypes, under half of them owing to an unresolved V gene in the studies checked, with the rest unexplained. V and J calls and clone size come straight from that table; D and trimming were deduced from the DNA. Across this sample there are some 120,000 clones, with just over 90% seen only once. Over 0.15% of the sample lies in the top ten.

This specimen was unstimulated CD4+ T cells sorted from spleen or lymph node cells, taken before intestinal transplant. This TCR came from a human donor who received an intestinal transplant. Rearrangement joined TRBV27 to TRBJ1-6; no D gene call is confident. The sequence in DNA is TGTGCCAGCAGTTCCCAGCGTAATTCACCCCTCCACTTT. This gives the protein CASSSQRNSPLHF.